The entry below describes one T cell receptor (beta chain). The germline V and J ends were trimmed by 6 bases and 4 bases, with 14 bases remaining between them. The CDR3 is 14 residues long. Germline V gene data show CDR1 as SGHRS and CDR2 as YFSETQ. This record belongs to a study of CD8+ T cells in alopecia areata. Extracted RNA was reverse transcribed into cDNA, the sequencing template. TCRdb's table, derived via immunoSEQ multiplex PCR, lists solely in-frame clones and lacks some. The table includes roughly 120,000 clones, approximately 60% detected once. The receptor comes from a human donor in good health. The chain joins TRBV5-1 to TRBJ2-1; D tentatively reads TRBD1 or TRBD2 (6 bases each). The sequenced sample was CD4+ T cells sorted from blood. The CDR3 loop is CASTAGGEYNEQFF. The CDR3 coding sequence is TGCGCCAGCACCGCCGGGGGCGAATACAATGAGCAGTTCTTC.